This T cell receptor (beta chain) comes out of a study of T-cell reconstitution after alpha-beta-depleted transplantation in children listed by TCRdb under 2016. For the wider study: T-cell immune reconstitution after TCRalphabeta/CD19-depleted allogeneic hematopoietic cell transplantation in children was quantitatively tracked in the study by means of TCR repertoire profiling.

The investigation overall reported the following: In some patients, high TCRbeta diversity at day 60 was attributed to recipient T cells and intrathymic progenitors that had survived conditioning. Apparently early alphabetaT-cell count recovery about two months after transplant reportedly relied on only several hundred rapidly expanded clones derived from non-depleted graft cells. Over the following months the frequencies of hyperexpanded clones went down, and after one year T-cell counts and TCRbeta diversity were mostly credited to newly produced T cells.

Library prep was done by PCR. Sequenced on an Illumina HiSeq 2500. To normalize quantification of the TCRbeta repertoire, the TCR libraries were built with molecular barcoding that relied on unique molecular identifiers. TCRdb reprocessed the public reads (quality trimming at Q25 with fastp, clone calling with MiXCR) and kept in-frame beta chains. Entries are consolidated by CDR3 protein sequence, retaining the most common genes and DNA. This sample has 700,000 to 950,000 distinct CDR3 sequences in its table, and about 16% of those were observed once. The ten largest clonotypes hold 5% of the sample. As concerns this clonotype: Its antigen has not been determined. No clone much larger than this one lies a single base away; base qualities are absent.

Trimming at the junction amounts to 5 bases on V and 4 bases on J, and the germline ends lie 12 bases apart. The CDR3 covers 13 residues, taking in both the cysteine and the phenylalanine. CDR3 DNA is the only sequence kept; it has 39 bases, read in frame from the first base. CDR1 and CDR2, per the germline V gene, are SGHNT and YENEEA. Taken with the paper, the label for treatment or condition translates to: allogeneic hematopoietic cell transplantation with graft depleted of TCRalphabeta T cells and CD19 B cells. Transplant recipients were children who received TCRalphabeta/CD19-depleted allogeneic hematopoietic cell grafts.

The rearrangement joined TRBV11-3 to TRBJ2-7; the D gene is unclear. Material: PBMCs, mostly from graft donor cells, obtained 360 days after TCRalphabeta/CD19-depleted stem cell transplant. This TCR was recovered from a male patient between 5 and 17 years old who had a stem cell transplant for acute lymphoblastic leukemia, so the T cells may come from the graft donor. This receptor has the CDR3 CASSTQTGYEQYF. The DNA sequence reads TGTGCCAGCAGCACCCAAACGGGTTACGAGCAGTACTTC.